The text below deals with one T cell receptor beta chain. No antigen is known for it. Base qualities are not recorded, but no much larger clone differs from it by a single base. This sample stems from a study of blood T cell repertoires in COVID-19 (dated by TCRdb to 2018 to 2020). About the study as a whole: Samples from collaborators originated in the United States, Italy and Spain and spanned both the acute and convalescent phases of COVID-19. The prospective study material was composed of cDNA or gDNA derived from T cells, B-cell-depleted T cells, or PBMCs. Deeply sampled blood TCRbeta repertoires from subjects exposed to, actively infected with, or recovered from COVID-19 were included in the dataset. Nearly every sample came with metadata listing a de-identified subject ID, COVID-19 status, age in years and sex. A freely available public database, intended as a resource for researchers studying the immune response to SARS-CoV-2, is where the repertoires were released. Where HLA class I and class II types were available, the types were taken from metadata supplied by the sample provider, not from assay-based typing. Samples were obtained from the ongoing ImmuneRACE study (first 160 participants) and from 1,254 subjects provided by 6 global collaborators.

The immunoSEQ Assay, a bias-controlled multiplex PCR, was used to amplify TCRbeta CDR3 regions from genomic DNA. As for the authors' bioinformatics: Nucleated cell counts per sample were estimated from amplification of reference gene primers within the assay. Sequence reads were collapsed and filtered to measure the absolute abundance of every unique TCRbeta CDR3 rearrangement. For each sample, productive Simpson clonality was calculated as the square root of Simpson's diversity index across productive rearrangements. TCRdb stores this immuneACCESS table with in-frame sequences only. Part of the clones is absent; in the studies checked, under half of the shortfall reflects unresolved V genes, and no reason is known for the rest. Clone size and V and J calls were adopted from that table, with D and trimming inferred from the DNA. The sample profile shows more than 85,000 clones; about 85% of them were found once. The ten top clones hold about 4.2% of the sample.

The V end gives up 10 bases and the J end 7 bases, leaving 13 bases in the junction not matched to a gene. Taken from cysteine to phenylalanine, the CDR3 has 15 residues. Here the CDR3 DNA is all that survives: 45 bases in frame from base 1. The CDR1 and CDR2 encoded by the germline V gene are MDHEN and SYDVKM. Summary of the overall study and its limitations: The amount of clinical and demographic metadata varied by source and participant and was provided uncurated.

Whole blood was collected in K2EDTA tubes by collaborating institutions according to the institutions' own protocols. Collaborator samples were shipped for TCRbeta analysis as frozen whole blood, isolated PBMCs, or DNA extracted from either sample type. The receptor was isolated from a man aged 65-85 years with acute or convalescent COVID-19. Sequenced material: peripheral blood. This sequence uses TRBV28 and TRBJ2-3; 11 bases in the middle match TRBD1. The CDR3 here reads CATLLPGQGAHTQYF. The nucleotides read TGTGCCACCCTTCTGCCAGGACAGGGGGCCCATACGCAGTATTTT.